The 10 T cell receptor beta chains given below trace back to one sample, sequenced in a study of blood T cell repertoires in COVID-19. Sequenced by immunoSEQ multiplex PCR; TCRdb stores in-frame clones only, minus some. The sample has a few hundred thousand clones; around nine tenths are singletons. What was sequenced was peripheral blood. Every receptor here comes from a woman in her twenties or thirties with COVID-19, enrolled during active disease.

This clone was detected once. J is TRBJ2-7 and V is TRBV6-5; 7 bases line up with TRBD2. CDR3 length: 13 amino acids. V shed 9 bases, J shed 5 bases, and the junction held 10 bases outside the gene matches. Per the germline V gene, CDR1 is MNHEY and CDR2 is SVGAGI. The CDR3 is CASKYPGGDEQYF. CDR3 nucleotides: TGTGCCAGTAAATATCCTGGGGGGGACGAGCAGTACTTC.

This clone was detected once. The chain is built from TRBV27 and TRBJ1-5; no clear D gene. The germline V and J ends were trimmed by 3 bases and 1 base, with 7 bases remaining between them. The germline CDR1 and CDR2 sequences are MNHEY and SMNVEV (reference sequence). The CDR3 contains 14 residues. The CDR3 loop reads CASSLGGSNQPQHF. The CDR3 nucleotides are TGTGCCAGCAGTTTGGGAGGGAGCAATCAGCCCCAGCATTTT.

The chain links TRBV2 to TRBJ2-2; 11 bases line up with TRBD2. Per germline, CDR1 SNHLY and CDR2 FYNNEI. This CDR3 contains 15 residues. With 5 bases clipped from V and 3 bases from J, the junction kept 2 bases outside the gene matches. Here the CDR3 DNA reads TGTGCCAGCAGTCTACTAGCGGGAGACACCGGGGAGCTGTTTTTT. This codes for CASSLLAGDTGELFF.

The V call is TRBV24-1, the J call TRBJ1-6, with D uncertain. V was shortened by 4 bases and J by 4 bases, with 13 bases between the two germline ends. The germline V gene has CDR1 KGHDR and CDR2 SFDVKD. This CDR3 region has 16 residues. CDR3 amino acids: CATSEGAPSYNSPLHF. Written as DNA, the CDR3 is TGTGCCACCAGTGAAGGAGCGCCTTCTTATAATTCACCCCTCCACTTT.

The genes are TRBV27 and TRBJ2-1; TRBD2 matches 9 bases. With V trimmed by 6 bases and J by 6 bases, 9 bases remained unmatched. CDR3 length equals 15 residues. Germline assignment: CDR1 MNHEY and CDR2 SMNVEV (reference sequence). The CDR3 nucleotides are TGTGCCAGCAGAACTGGCGGGAGGGCCCTCAATGAGCAGTTCTTC. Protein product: CASRTGGRALNEQFF.

The CDR3 coding sequence is TGTGCAAGTCGCTTAGTAGCGCTGACTAGCACAGATACGCAGTATTTT. Its translation: CASRLVALTSTDTQYF. V and J are TRBV12-2 and TRBJ2-3; TRBD2 was called by the table and not checked on the DNA. TRBV12-2 is flagged as a pseudogene. The CDR3 totals 16 residues.

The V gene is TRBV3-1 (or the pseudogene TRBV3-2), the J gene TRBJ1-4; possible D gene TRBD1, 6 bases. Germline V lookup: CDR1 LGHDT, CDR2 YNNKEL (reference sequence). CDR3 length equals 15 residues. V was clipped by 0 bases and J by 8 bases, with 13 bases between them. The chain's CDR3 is CASSQDLGRGEKLFF. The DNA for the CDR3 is TGTGCCAGCAGCCAAGATCTGGGCAGGGGCGAAAAACTGTTTTTT.

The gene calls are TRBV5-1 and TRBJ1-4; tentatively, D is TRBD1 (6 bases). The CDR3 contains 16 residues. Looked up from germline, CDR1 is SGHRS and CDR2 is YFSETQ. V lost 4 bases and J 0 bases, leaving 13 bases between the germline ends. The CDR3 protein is CASSDGTGSTNEKLFF. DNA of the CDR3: TGCGCCAGCAGCGACGGTACAGGGTCAACTAATGAAAAACTGTTTTTT.

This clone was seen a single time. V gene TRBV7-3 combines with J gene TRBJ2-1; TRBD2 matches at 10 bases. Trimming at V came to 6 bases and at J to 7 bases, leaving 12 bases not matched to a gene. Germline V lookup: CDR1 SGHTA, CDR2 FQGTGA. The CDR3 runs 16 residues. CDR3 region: CASSFAPGLAQNEQFF. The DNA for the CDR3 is TGTGCCAGCAGTTTTGCGCCGGGACTAGCGCAAAATGAGCAGTTCTTC.

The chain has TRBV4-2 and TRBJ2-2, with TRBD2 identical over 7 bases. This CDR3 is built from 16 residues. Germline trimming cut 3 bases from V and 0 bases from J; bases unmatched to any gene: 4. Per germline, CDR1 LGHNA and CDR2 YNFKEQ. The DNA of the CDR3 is TGTGCCAGCAGCCACTTAGCGGGTACGAACACCGGGGAGCTGTTTTTT. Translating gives CASSHLAGTNTGELFF.